The 31 T cell receptor beta chains reported below all come from one sample, sequenced in a study of cytomegalovirus exposure and HLA in healthy donors. Both 60 Vbeta primers and 13 Jbeta primers went into the PCR. Measured with immunoSEQ multiplex PCR; TCRdb has only the in-frame clones, and not every one. The table includes around 94,000 clones, approximately 77% detected once. The sequencing sample was made of PBMCs. These receptors were obtained from a male donor in good health and CMV-seropositive.

The chain joins TRBV6-6 to TRBJ2-2, with D possibly TRBD2 on 6 matching bases. From germline, CDR1 is MNHNY and CDR2 SVGAGI (reference sequence). Trimming pared 2 bases from V and 4 bases from J, leaving 11 bases between. The CDR3 has 15 amino acids. CDR3 nucleotides: TGTGCCAGCAGTTACGGAGGGGCTACCACCGGGGAGCTGTTTTTT. As protein: CASSYGGATTGELFF.

This chain links TRBV27 with TRBJ2-1, with 7 bases identical to TRBD1. The CDR3 totals 17 residues. The germline V gene has CDR1 MNHEY and CDR2 SMNVEV (reference sequence). The trim removed 8 bases at V and 3 bases at J, leaving 16 bases unmatched. The chain's CDR3 is CASRPLGTALYYNEQFF. The CDR3 DNA follows: TGTGCCAGCCGCCCGTTAGGGACAGCCTTATACTACAATGAGCAGTTCTTC.

This clone has just a few counts. The rearrangement joins TRBV7-9 to TRBJ2-1, with 9 bases fitting TRBD1. The CDR3 extends over 15 amino acids. V was pared by 5 bases and J by 8 bases, with 10 bases of the junction left unmatched. Per the germline V gene, CDR1 is SEHNR and CDR2 is FQNEAQ (reference sequence). The CDR3 protein is CASSPTGGENYEQFF. CDR3 DNA: TGTGCCAGCAGCCCCACAGGGGGCGAAAACTATGAGCAGTTCTTC.

This chain links TRBV7-2 with TRBJ2-2; D is possibly TRBD1 (5 bases). The CDR3 contains 14 residues. V lost 1 base and J 8 bases, leaving 11 bases between the germline ends. Germline-derived CDR1 and CDR2 are SGHTA and FQGNSA. CDR3 bases: TGTGCCAGCAGCTTAGAGGCAGGGTGGGGGGAGCTGTTTTTT. Its protein product is CASSLEAGWGELFF.

The V call is TRBV7-3, the J call TRBJ2-3; D remains unclear. Germline CDR1 is SGHTA and CDR2 is FQGTGA. The germline V and J ends were trimmed by 5 bases and 2 bases, with 17 bases remaining between them. This CDR3 has 16 amino acids. As DNA, the CDR3 is TGTGCCAGCAGCCCCTCCGGCGCAGGTTTCACAGATACGCAGTATTTT. Amino acid sequence: CASSPSGAGFTDTQYF.

The chain links TRBV14 to TRBJ2-2; perhaps TRBD1 as D (5 bases). CDR1 is SGHDN and CDR2 is FVKESK in the germline V gene. V was clipped by 0 bases and J by 1 base, with 12 bases between them. CDR3 length: 17 residues. The CDR3 nucleotides read TGTGCCAGCAGCCAAGATCAGAGGCAGGGGAACACCGGGGAGCTGTTTTTT. Its protein is CASSQDQRQGNTGELFF.

This clone showed up just once. The CDR3 reads CASSSGGGASYEQYF. In DNA form, the CDR3 reads TGTGCCAGCAGTTCGGGGGGGGGCGCGTCCTACGAGCAGTACTTC. The rearrangement joins TRBV27 to TRBJ2-7; 8 bases are shared with TRBD2. The CDR3 contains 15 residues. From germline, CDR1 is MNHEY and CDR2 SMNVEV (reference sequence). The junction had 6 bases not matched to a gene; V was cut back by 4 bases and J by 1 base.

On this clone: Other DNA sequences from this sample encode an identical CDR3 as well. The V and J genes are TRBV27 and TRBJ2-7; 10 nucleotides agree with TRBD1. Losses at the gene ends were 3 bases for V and 2 bases for J; bases not matched to a gene: 1. Germline CDR1 MNHEY, CDR2 SMNVEV (reference sequence). There are 14 residues in the CDR3. The CDR3 sequence is CASSLGTGAYEQYF. As DNA, the CDR3 is TGTGCCAGCAGTTTGGGGACAGGGGCCTACGAGCAGTACTTC.

The chain has TRBV6-5 and TRBJ2-1, with a weak D call TRBD1 (6 bases). V was pared by 0 bases and J by 2 bases, with 11 bases between. Germline V gene data show CDR1 as MNHEY and CDR2 as SVGAGI. The CDR3 length is 16 residues. The CDR3 region is CASSYSSGVAYNEQFF. DNA of the CDR3: TGTGCCAGCAGTTACTCATCAGGGGTTGCCTACAATGAGCAGTTCTTC.

This clone was observed a few times. The V call is TRBV6-5, the J call TRBJ1-4; a weak D match, TRBD1 (6 bases). Per the germline V gene, CDR1 is MNHEY and CDR2 is SVGAGI. Trimming cost V 5 bases and J 8 bases, with 12 bases left between them. The CDR3 runs 13 residues. The CDR3 loop is CASSLITGEKLFF. The CDR3 region has the DNA TGTGCCAGCAGTCTAATTACAGGGGAAAAACTGTTTTTT.

This chain links TRBV7-4 with TRBJ2-7, with TRBD2 as a possible D gene (6 bases). The length of the CDR3 is 15 residues. V gave up 5 bases and J gave up 0 bases, with 14 bases separating them. Germline assignment: CDR1 SGHVT and CDR2 SQSDAQ. The chain's CDR3 is CASSLSSASSYEQYF. The CDR3 DNA reads as TGTGCCAGCAGCCTCTCTAGCGCCAGCTCCTACGAGCAGTACTTC.

The CDR3 coding sequence is TGTGCCAGCAGTGAAGCCCGGAGACAGGGGGTAGTGGAGCAGTACTTC. Residues: CASSEARRQGVVEQYF. V and J are TRBV6-1 and TRBJ2-7, with 9 bases identical to TRBD1. The CDR3 length is 16 residues. With V trimmed by 0 bases and J by 7 bases, 10 bases remained unmatched. Germline assignment: CDR1 MNHNS and CDR2 SASEGT.

The chain joins TRBV28 to TRBJ2-7; D perhaps matches TRBD2 (7 bases). CDR1 and CDR2 (germline): MDHEN, SYDVKM. The length of the CDR3 is 15 residues. With 3 bases removed from V and 3 bases from J, the gap between germline ends came to 15 bases. CDR3 sequence (DNA): TGTGCCAGCAGTTTGGGGGGGGCCTTTGTCTACGAGCAGTACTTC. It yields the protein CASSLGGAFVYEQYF.

V and J are TRBV4-3 and TRBJ1-2; D gene uncertain. CDR1 and CDR2 (germline): LGHNA, YSLEER. Trimming cost V 6 bases and J 4 bases, with 12 bases left between them. The CDR3 contains 13 residues. The chain's CDR3 is CASRGGGSYGYTF. For the CDR3, the DNA is TGCGCCAGCAGAGGCGGAGGATCCTATGGCTACACCTTC.

The V and J genes are TRBV18 and TRBJ1-6, with D unclear. Looked up from germline, CDR1 is KGHSH and CDR2 is LQKENI. CDR3 length: 14 amino acids. The ends were cut back, 1 base at V and 7 bases at J, with 8 bases in the middle. The CDR3 bases are TGTGCCAGCTCACCACAGGAGATAAATTCACCCCTCCACTTT. It codes for CASSPQEINSPLHF.

The gene calls are TRBV19 and TRBJ2-7; 8 bases match TRBD1. Germline trimming cut 3 bases from V and 6 bases from J; bases unmatched to any gene: 10. Germline lookup yields CDR1 LNHDA and CDR2 SQIVND (reference sequence). The CDR3 has 15 amino acids. The CDR3 region has the DNA TGTGCCAGTAGTATTTCCCGGACAGGGTTGGGCGAGCAGTACTTC. Its translation: CASSISRTGLGEQYF.

This sequence joins TRBV4-3 and TRBJ2-1; the D gene is possibly TRBD2 (5 bases). Trimming shortened V by 6 bases and J by 0 bases, and 12 bases separated the two germline ends. Germline V lookup: CDR1 LGHNA, CDR2 YSLEER. CDR3 size: 15 residues. CDR3 region: CASRRATNSYNEQFF. CDR3 bases: TGCGCCAGCAGGCGGGCTACCAACTCCTACAATGAGCAGTTCTTC.

The rearrangement joins TRBV11-2 to TRBJ1-5, with no clear D. Trimming stripped 3 bases from V and 4 bases from J, with 7 bases between. CDR1 is SGHAT, CDR2 FQNNGV, per germline. CDR3 length equals 13 residues. DNA for the CDR3: TGTGCCAGCAGCTTGGAGCAGAATCAGCCCCAGCATTTT. It yields the protein CASSLEQNQPQHF.

The chain couples TRBV18 to TRBJ1-3; tentative D call: TRBD1 (5 bases). V lost 3 bases and J 4 bases, leaving 10 bases between the germline ends. Germline V gene lookup returns CDR1 KGHSH and CDR2 LQKENI. The CDR3 length is 14 residues. As DNA, the CDR3 is TGTGCCAGCTCACCGGGGCCTCAGGGAAACACCATATATTTT. Amino acid sequence: CASSPGPQGNTIYF.

This clone was counted between two and nine times. The chain couples TRBV6-5 to TRBJ1-5; D remains unclear. CDR1 MNHEY and CDR2 SVGAGI come from the germline V gene. Trimming took 8 bases from V and 2 from J, leaving 10 bases between them. The CDR3 spans 13 residues. The CDR3 nucleotides read TGTGCCAGCGGTATGCAGGGCAATCAGCCCCAGCATTTT. Amino acid sequence: CASGMQGNQPQHF.

This clone was seen a single time. V is TRBV9 and J is TRBJ1-1; D might be TRBD1 (6 bases). The CDR3 extends over 15 amino acids. From germline, CDR1 is SGDLS and CDR2 YYNGEE. Trimming removed 3 bases at V and 5 bases at J, with 17 bases between. The CDR3 nucleotides are TGTGCCAGCAGCGAGGGGGGAGGGGCGGGTACTGAAGCTTTCTTT. Translation: CASSEGGGAGTEAFF.

The rearrangement uses TRBV6-5 and TRBJ1-2; 7 bases map to TRBD1. CDR3 length: 15 residues. Germline loops: CDR1 MNHEY, CDR2 SVGAGI. J was trimmed by 8 bases and V by 6 bases; bases with no gene match: 15. This CDR3 is CASSSQTRGIEGYTF. CDR3 DNA sequence: TGTGCCAGCAGCTCACAGACCAGGGGGATAGAGGGCTACACCTTC.

The gene calls are TRBV29-1 and TRBJ2-3; 12 nucleotides line up with TRBD1. With V trimmed by 7 bases and J by 7 bases, 6 bases remained unmatched. The CDR3 loop spans 13 amino acids. Germline V gene data show CDR1 as SQVTM and CDR2 as ANQGSEA. The CDR3 reads CSGTGQGAYTQYF. In nucleotides, the CDR3 is TGCAGCGGGACGGGACAGGGGGCTTATACGCAGTATTTT.

The chain recombines TRBV5-4 with TRBJ1-2, with TRBD1 as a possible D gene (6 bases). Between the trimmed V and J ends, which lost 4 bases and 5 bases, there was a span of 18 bases. Germline lookup yields CDR1 SGHNT and CDR2 YYREEE (reference sequence). The length of the CDR3 is 15 residues. The chain's CDR3 is CASSPRSGGAYGYTF. The CDR3 DNA reads TGTGCCAGCAGCCCACGGAGCGGGGGGGCTTATGGCTACACCTTC.

The chain joins TRBV7-8 to TRBJ2-3, with 12 bases identical to TRBD2. V lost 5 bases, J lost 5 bases, and 8 bases stayed unmatched. Germline assignment: CDR1 SGHVS and CDR2 FQNEAQ. CDR3 size: 16 residues. DNA of the CDR3: TGTGCCAGCAGCACTAGCGGGAGGCAAGTCGGAGATACGCAGTATTTT. Translating gives CASSTSGRQVGDTQYF.

The rearrangement links TRBV9 to TRBJ2-5; 8 bases fit TRBD2. J was trimmed by 7 bases and V by 3 bases; bases with no gene match: 8. Per the germline V gene, CDR1 is SGDLS and CDR2 is YYNGEE. The CDR3 has 14 residues. CDR3 sequence (DNA): TGTGCCAGCAGCGCCCTTAGCGGGATGGGGACCCAGTACTTC. Residues: CASSALSGMGTQYF.

The gene calls are TRBV5-4 and TRBJ2-5, with 9 positions matching TRBD2. The CDR3 runs 15 residues. Germline trimming cut 3 bases from V and 5 bases from J; bases unmatched to any gene: 8. Looked up from germline, CDR1 is SGHNT and CDR2 is YYREEE (reference sequence). In nucleotides, the CDR3 is TGTGCCAGCAGCTACGGGACTAGCAAAGGGGAGACCCAGTACTTC. Amino acid sequence: CASSYGTSKGETQYF.

CDR3: CASSSGQGSQETQYF. The CDR3 region has the DNA TGTGCCAGCAGTTCCGGACAGGGCAGCCAAGAGACCCAGTACTTC. The chain combines TRBV27 with TRBJ2-5; TRBD1 agrees at 8 bases. The CDR3 runs to 15 residues. The germline CDR1 and CDR2 sequences are MNHEY and SMNVEV (reference sequence). V trimming: 4 bases; J trimming: 1 base; junction bases outside the gene matches: 5.

This chain joins TRBV7-2 and TRBJ2-5, with D possibly being TRBD2 (5 bases). With the DNA end fitting TRBJ2-7 better, the J assignment may be wrong. Germline lookup yields CDR1 SGHTA and CDR2 FQGNSA. This CDR3 region has 14 residues. CDR3: CASSLEQGGYEQYF. The CDR3 nucleotides read TGTGCCAGCAGCTTAGAACAAGGAGGCTACGAGCAGTACTTC.

The chain combines TRBV9 with TRBJ2-2; tentatively, D is TRBD2 (5 bases). V shed 2 bases and J shed 3 bases, with 8 bases lying between them. This CDR3 contains 14 residues. Germline CDR1 SGDLS, CDR2 YYNGEE. CDR3 nucleotide sequence: TGTGCCAGCAGCGTTGGGGAGCACACCGGGGAGCTGTTTTTT. Its protein product is CASSVGEHTGELFF.

V usage is TRBV28 and J usage is TRBJ2-7, with 7 bases fitting TRBD2. The CDR3 consists of 14 residues. Trimming at V came to 3 bases and at J to 2 bases, leaving 4 bases not matched to a gene. The germline gives CDR1 MDHEN, CDR2 SYDVKM. The DNA for the CDR3 is TGTGCCAGCAGTTTGGGAGGGAGGCCCTACGAGCAGTACTTC. This codes for CASSLGGRPYEQYF.